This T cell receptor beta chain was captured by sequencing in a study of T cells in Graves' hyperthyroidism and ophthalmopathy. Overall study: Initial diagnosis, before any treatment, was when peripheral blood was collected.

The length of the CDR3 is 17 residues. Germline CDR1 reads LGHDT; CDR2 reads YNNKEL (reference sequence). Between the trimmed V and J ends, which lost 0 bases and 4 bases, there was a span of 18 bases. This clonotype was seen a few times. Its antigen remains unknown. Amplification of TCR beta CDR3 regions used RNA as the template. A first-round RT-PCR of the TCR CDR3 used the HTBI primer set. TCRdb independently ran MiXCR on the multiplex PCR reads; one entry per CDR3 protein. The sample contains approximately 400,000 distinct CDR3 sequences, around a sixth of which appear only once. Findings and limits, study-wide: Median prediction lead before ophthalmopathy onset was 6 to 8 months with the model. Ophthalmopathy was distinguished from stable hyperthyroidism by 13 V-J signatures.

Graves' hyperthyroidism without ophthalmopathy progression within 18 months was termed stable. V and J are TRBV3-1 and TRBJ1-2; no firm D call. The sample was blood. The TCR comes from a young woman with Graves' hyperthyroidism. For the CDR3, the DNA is TGTGCCAGCAGCCAAGACCCGGGAAGGGCCCAATTCTATGGCTACACCTTC. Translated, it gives CASSQDPGRAQFYGYTF.